This T cell receptor beta chain emerged from a study of blood T cells in healthy people across ages. This clonotype was counted between two and nine times. With a J-beta primer mix and a sample-barcoded 5' primer, a second PCR ran about 7 to 12 cycles. TCRdb recomputed calls from the 5' RACE reads with MiXCR, one row per CDR3 protein. The sample has fewer than 950,000 distinct CDR3 sequences, around 34% seen once. The V and J ends lost 5 bases and 6 bases respectively, with 20 bases between them. Germline loops: CDR1 MNHNY, CDR2 SVGAGI (reference sequence). The CDR3 consists of 16 residues. The specimen sequenced was blood. The TCR comes from a man aged 18 to 30 in good health. The gene calls are TRBV6-6 and TRBJ1-5; perhaps TRBD1 as D (5 bases). This CDR3 is CASSPVSWGAVQPQHF. In DNA, the CDR3 is TGTGCCAGCAGTCCCGTCAGTTGGGGCGCGGTTCAGCCCCAGCATTTT.